Shown below are 20 T cell receptor beta chains from a single sample sequenced in a study of OX40 agonist ivuxolimab in advanced cancers. Measured with immunoSEQ multiplex PCR; TCRdb has only the in-frame clones, and not every one. The sample yields tens of thousands of clones, approximately 85% seen once. The specimen comprised CD4+ or CD8+ T cells sorted from blood, sampled in a trial of the OX40 agonist ivuxolimab. These receptors originate from an adult with an advanced solid tumor such as melanoma, head and neck, liver or kidney cancer.

This clone has just a few counts. The chain uses TRBV28 and TRBJ2-3; unclear D gene. The length of the CDR3 is 15 residues. The germline V and J ends were trimmed by 4 bases and 2 bases, with 13 bases remaining between them. Germline V CDR1 and CDR2: MDHEN, SYDVKM. CDR3 in DNA: TGTGCCAGCAGTTCCCCGACACGGATCACAGATACGCAGTATTTT. It codes for CASSSPTRITDTQYF.

This sequence joins TRBV19 and TRBJ2-1; D remains unclear. This CDR3 region has 13 residues. V lost 7 bases, J lost 5 bases, and 12 bases lay in between. Germline CDR1 LNHDA, CDR2 SQIVND (reference sequence). The CDR3 region has the DNA TGTGCCAGTAATGTACTAAATCACAATGAGCAGTTCTTC. Translating it yields CASNVLNHNEQFF. Complete variable domain (other parts from reference TRBV19 and TRBJ2-1): DGGITQSPKYLFRKEGQNVTLSCEQNLNHDAMYWYRQDPGQGLRLIYYSQIVNDFQKGDIAEGYSVSREKKESFPLTVTSAQKNPTAFYLCASNVLNHNEQFFGPGTRLTVL.

This rearrangement joins TRBV7-9 to TRBJ2-3; 13 bases agree with TRBD2. From germline, CDR1 is SEHNR and CDR2 FQNEAQ (reference sequence). V dropped 6 bases and J dropped 2; count of bases not matched to a gene: 5. The CDR3 sequence is 16 residues long. CDR3 sequence: CASRLGLAGSTDTQYF. For the CDR3, the DNA is TGTGCCAGCAGACTGGGACTAGCGGGATCCACAGATACGCAGTATTTT.

The V gene is TRBV28, the J gene TRBJ2-5; D ambiguous. The CDR3 is 11 residues long. V was trimmed by 2 bases and J by 5 bases, leaving 3 bases between them. Per the germline V gene, CDR1 is MDHEN and CDR2 is SYDVKM. The CDR3 sequence is CASSLPETQYF. The CDR3 nucleotides read TGTGCCAGCAGTTTACCGGAGACCCAGTACTTC. The whole variable domain, filled in from reference TRBV28 and TRBJ2-5, reads DVKVTQSSRYLVKRTGEKVFLECVQDMDHENMFWYRQDPGLGLRLIYFSYDVKMKEKGDIPEGYSVSREKKERFSLILESASTNQTSMYLCASSLPETQYFGPGTRLLVL.

The V call is TRBV14, the J call TRBJ2-1, with 8 bases aligning to TRBD2. CDR3 length equals 16 residues. V shed 6 bases and J 3 bases; nucleotides not matched to a gene: 10. The V gene's germline CDR1 is SGHDN and CDR2 FVKESK. CDR3 loop: CASSLSGITRYNEQFF. CDR3 in DNA: TGTGCCAGCAGTCTTAGCGGGATAACTCGCTACAATGAGCAGTTCTTC.

The rearrangement links TRBV11-2 to TRBJ2-5; possible D gene TRBD2, 6 bases. There are 11 residues in the CDR3. V lost 5 bases and J 5 bases, leaving 6 bases between the germline ends. Germline assignment: CDR1 SGHAT and CDR2 FQNNGV. This CDR3 is CASSGGETQYF. CDR3 sequence (DNA): TGTGCCAGCAGCGGAGGGGAGACCCAGTACTTC.

The V gene is TRBV11-2, the J gene TRBJ1-1; no clear D. The CDR3 spans 12 residues. CDR1 SGHAT and CDR2 FQNNGV come from the germline V gene. Trimming removed 4 bases from V and 10 bases from J, with 13 bases in between. CDR3 region: CASSYLGGSAFF. The DNA of the CDR3 is TGTGCCAGCAGCTACCTAGGTGGGTCAGCTTTCTTT.

This chain uses TRBV6-5 with TRBJ2-7; 9 bases map to TRBD2. The V gene end was trimmed by 7 bases and the J gene end by 12 bases; junction bases not matched to a gene: 16. Germline CDR1 is MNHEY and CDR2 is SVGAGI. CDR3 length equals 14 residues. The CDR3 DNA reads TGTGCCAGCACCGAAGGTGAGCGGGAGGCCCCCTCGTACTTC. This translates into CASTEGEREAPSYF.

This chain joins TRBV4-2 and TRBJ2-7; D remains ambiguous. The CDR3 runs 16 residues. V lost 1 base, J lost 3 bases, and 16 bases lay in between. Germline CDR1 is LGHNA and CDR2 is YNFKEQ. The CDR3 DNA follows: TGTGCCAGCAGCCAAGCGGCCCCTCCAGAGAACTACGAGCAGTACTTC. Translating gives CASSQAAPPENYEQYF.

On this clone itself: The same CDR3 also results from other DNA sequences found in this sample. This rearrangement joins TRBV29-1 to TRBJ1-1; 11 bases map to TRBD1. The germline V gene encodes CDR1 SQVTM and CDR2 ANQGSEA. The CDR3 loop spans 15 amino acids. V shed 7 bases and J 0 bases; nucleotides not matched to a gene: 7. The CDR3 nucleotides read TGCAGCGGGACAGGGGGCTGGGGAATGAACACTGAAGCTTTCTTT. It encodes CSGTGGWGMNTEAFF.

The chain recombines TRBV6-5 with TRBJ2-7, with TRBD2 identical over 7 bases. Germline-derived CDR1 and CDR2 are MNHEY and SVGAGI. The J segment lost 5 bases and the V segment lost 0 bases, leaving 7 bases of the junction unmatched. This CDR3 comprises 15 residues. For the CDR3, the DNA is TGTGCCAGCAGTTACTCCCCTAGCGGATTTAACGAGCAGTACTTC. It yields the protein CASSYSPSGFNEQYF.

The chain recombines TRBV29-1 with TRBJ2-7; D unresolved. The CDR3 consists of 13 residues. V was cut by 5 bases and J by 5 bases, with 16 bases left in between. Per the germline V gene, CDR1 is SQVTM and CDR2 is ANQGSEA. The CDR3 DNA reads TGCAGCGTTCGTAGGGCCCTGATCGACGAGCAGTACTTC. Translated, it gives CSVRRALIDEQYF.

This clone occurred once. V gene TRBV19 combines with J gene TRBJ2-1; the D is unclear. Trimming pared 3 bases from V and 8 bases from J, leaving 14 bases between. Germline values: CDR1 LNHDA, CDR2 SQIVND (reference sequence). The length of the CDR3 is 14 residues. CDR3 in amino acids: CASSIVRRYHEQFF. In DNA, the CDR3 is TGTGCCAGTAGTATCGTTCGGCGGTACCATGAGCAGTTCTTC.

V is TRBV7-3 and J is TRBJ2-1; 12 nucleotides line up with TRBD2. V was pared by 4 bases and J by 6 bases, with 7 bases of the junction left unmatched. The germline gives CDR1 SGHTA, CDR2 FQGTGA. The CDR3 extends over 16 amino acids. CDR3 coding DNA: TGTGCCAGCAGCTCCCCTAGCGGGGGGGCCGTCAATGAGCAGTTCTTC. This sequence encodes CASSSPSGGAVNEQFF.

This clone was detected only a few times. V gene TRBV4-1 combines with J gene TRBJ1-1, with no clear D. The V and J ends lost 4 bases and 2 bases respectively, with 17 bases between them. CDR1 and CDR2 from the germline V gene are MGHRA and YSYEKL. The CDR3 spans 16 residues. The CDR3 sequence is CASSPLPQILNTEAFF. CDR3 in DNA: TGCGCCAGCAGCCCCCTCCCCCAGATACTAAACACTGAAGCTTTCTTT.

This chain joins TRBV5-6 and TRBJ2-3; 7 bases map to TRBD1. The CDR3 consists of 13 residues. V shed 1 base, J shed 12 bases, and the junction held 8 bases outside the gene matches. From germline, CDR1 is SGHDT and CDR2 YYEEEE. The CDR3 spells CASSLSGRGFQYF. The CDR3 DNA reads as TGTGCCAGCAGCTTGTCGGGCAGGGGGTTCCAGTATTTT.

About this clone: Other DNA sequences in this sample translate to the same CDR3. This chain uses TRBV6-6 with TRBJ2-2; D ambiguous. With 6 bases removed from V and 2 bases from J, the gap between germline ends came to 7 bases. The CDR3 extends over 13 amino acids. Per the germline V gene, CDR1 is MNHNY and CDR2 is SVGAGI (reference sequence). Here the CDR3 reads CASSPPNTGELFF. CDR3 DNA sequence: TGTGCCAGCAGCCCGCCCAACACCGGGGAGCTGTTTTTT.

The chain has TRBV4-3 and TRBJ1-4, with a weak D call TRBD1 (5 bases). The CDR3 is 18 residues long. Trimming took off 0 bases at V and 5 bases at J, with 19 bases between the two ends. Germline values: CDR1 LGHNA, CDR2 YSLEER. Here the CDR3 reads CASSQDYIARDVNEKLFF. For the CDR3, the DNA is TGCGCCAGCAGCCAAGATTATATCGCTAGGGACGTCAATGAAAAACTGTTTTTT.

CDR3 region: CASRAGGATNEKLFF. In nucleotides, the CDR3 is TGCGCCAGCAGGGCCGGGGGGGCAACTAATGAAAAACTGTTTTTT. The V gene is TRBV5-1, the J gene TRBJ1-4, with D perhaps TRBD1 (5 bases). Germline V gene sequence: CDR1 SGHRS, CDR2 YFSETQ. V gave up 5 bases and J gave up 0 bases, with 11 bases separating them. There are 15 residues in the CDR3. The entire variable domain, with the rest obtained from reference TRBV5-1 and TRBJ1-4, is as follows: KAGVTQTPRYLIKTRGQQVTLSCSPISGHRSVSWYQQTPGQGLQFLFEYFSETQRNKGNFPGRFSGRQFSNSRSEMNVSTLELGDSALYLCASRAGGATNEKLFFGSGTQLSVL.

This clone came up a few times. The rearrangement uses TRBV12-5 and TRBJ2-2; D is undetermined. The V gene lost 5 bases and the J gene lost 4 bases, with 14 bases spanning the gap. The CDR3 extends over 15 amino acids. The germline CDR1 and CDR2 sequences are LGHNT and FRNRAP. CDR3 in amino acids: CASGPAPGATGELFF. In DNA, the CDR3 is TGTGCTAGTGGTCCGGCTCCGGGCGCCACCGGGGAGCTGTTTTTT.